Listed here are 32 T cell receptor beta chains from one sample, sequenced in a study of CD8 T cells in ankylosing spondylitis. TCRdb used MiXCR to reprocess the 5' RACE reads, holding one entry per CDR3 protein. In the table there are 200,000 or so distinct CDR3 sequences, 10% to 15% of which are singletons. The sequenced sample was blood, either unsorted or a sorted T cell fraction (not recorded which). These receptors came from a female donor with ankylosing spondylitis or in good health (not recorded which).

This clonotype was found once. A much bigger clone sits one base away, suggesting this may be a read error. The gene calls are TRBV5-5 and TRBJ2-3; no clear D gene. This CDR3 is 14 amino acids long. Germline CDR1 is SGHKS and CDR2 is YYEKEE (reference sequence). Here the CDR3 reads CASSLAARPDAQYF. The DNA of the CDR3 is TGTGCCAGCAGCTTGGCAGCGAGGCCAGATGCGCAGTATTTT.

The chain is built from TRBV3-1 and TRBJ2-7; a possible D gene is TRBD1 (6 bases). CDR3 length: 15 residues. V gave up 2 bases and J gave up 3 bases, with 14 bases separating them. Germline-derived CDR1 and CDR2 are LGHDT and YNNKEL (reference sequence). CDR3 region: CASSQTYRVGYEQYF. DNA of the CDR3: TGTGCCAGCAGCCAAACCTACAGGGTGGGCTACGAGCAGTACTTC.

The CDR3 DNA reads as TGTGCCAGCAGCCGTGGCAGGGGGATGGGGGAGCAGTACTTC. This encodes CASSRGRGMGEQYF. The chain carries TRBV7-2 and TRBJ2-7; 7 nucleotides line up with TRBD1. The germline gives CDR1 SGHTA, CDR2 FQGNSA. CDR3 length: 14 amino acids. Germline trimming cut 5 bases from V and 7 bases from J; bases unmatched to any gene: 11.

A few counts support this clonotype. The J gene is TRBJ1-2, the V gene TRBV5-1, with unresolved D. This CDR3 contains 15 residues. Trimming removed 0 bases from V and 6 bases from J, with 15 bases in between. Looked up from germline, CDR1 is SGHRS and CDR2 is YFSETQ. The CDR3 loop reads CASSLAVSNSDGYTF. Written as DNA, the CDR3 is TGCGCCAGCAGCTTGGCCGTCTCTAACAGTGATGGCTACACCTTC.

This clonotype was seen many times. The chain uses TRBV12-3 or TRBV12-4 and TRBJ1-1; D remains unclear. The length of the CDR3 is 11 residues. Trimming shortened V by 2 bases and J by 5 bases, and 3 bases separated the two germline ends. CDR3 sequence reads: CASSLSTEAFF. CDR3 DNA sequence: TGTGCCAGCAGTTTAAGTACTGAAGCTTTCTTT.

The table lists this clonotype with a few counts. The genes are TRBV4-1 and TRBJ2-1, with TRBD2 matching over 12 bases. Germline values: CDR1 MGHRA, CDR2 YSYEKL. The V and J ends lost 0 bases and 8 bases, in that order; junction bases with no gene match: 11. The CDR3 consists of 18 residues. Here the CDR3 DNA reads TGCGCCAGCAGCCAAGAAGTAGCGCTAGCGGGAGGGAACGATGAGCAGTTCTTC. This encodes CASSQEVALAGGNDEQFF.

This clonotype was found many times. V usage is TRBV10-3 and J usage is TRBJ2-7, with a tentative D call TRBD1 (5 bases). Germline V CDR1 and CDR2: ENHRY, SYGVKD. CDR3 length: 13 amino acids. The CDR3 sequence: CAIGDSNLYEQYF. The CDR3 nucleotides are TGTGCTATCGGAGACAGCAATCTCTACGAGCAGTACTTC.

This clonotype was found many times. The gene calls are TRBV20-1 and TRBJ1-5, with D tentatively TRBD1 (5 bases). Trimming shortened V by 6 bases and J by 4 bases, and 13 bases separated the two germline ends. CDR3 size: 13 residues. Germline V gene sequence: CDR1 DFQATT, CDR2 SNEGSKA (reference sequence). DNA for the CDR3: TGCAGTGCCCCCCCCGAGGGGAATCAGCCCCAGCATTTT. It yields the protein CSAPPEGNQPQHF.

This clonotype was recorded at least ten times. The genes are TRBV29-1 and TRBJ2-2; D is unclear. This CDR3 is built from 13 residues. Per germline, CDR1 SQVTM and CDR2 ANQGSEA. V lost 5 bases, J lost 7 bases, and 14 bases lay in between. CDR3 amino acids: CSVSMKALGELFF. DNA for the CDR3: TGCAGCGTTTCTATGAAGGCCCTCGGGGAGCTGTTTTTT.

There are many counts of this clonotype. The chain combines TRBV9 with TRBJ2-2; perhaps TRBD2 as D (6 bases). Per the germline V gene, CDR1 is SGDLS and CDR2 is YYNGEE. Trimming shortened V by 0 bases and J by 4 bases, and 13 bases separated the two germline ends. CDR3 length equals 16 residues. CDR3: CASSVAVTSVTGELFF. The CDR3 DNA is TGTGCCAGCAGCGTAGCTGTGACTAGTGTCACCGGGGAGCTGTTTTTT.

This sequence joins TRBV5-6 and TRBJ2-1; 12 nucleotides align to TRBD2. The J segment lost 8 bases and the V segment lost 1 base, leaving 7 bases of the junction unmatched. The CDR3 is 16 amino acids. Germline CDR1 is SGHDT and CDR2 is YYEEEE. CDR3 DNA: TGTGCCAGCAGCTTGTCGGCTAGCGGGAGGGCCCATGAGCAGTTCTTC. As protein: CASSLSASGRAHEQFF.

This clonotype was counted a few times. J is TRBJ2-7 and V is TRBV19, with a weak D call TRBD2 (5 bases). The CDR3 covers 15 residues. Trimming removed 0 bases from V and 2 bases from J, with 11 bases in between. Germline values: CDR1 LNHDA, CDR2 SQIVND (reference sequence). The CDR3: CASSIDVPGTYEQYF. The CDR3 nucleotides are TGTGCCAGTAGTATAGATGTCCCGGGGACCTACGAGCAGTACTTC.

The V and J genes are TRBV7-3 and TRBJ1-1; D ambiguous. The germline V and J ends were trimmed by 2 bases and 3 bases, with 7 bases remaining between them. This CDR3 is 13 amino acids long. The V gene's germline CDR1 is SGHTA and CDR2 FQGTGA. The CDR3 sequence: CASSLQGYTEAFF. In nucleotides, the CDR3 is TGTGCCAGCAGCTTACAAGGTTACACTGAAGCTTTCTTT.

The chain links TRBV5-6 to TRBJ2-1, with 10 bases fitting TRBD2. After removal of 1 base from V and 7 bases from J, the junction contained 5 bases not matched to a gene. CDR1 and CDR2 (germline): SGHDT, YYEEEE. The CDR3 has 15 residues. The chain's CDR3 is CASSLIETSGNEQFF. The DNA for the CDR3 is TGTGCCAGCAGCTTGATTGAGACTAGCGGGAATGAGCAGTTCTTC.

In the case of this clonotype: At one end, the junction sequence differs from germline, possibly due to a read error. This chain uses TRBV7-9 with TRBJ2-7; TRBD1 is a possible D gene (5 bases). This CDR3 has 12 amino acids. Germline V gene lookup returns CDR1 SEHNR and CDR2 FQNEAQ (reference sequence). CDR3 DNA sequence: TGTGCCAGCAGCGTTGACAGATACGAGCTGTACTTC. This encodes CASSVDRYELYF.

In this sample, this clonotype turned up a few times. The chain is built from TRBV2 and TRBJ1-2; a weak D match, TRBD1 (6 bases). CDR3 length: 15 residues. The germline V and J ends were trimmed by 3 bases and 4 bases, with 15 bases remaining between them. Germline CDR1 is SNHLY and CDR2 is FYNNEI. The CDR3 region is CASSEGAVPGYGYTF. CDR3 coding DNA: TGTGCCAGCAGTGAGGGGGCCGTTCCTGGCTATGGCTACACCTTC.

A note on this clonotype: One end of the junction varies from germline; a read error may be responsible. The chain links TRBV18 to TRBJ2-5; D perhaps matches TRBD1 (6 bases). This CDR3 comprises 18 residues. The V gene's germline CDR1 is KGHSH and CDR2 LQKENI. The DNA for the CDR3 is TGTGCCAGCTCCCCACAAATCCGGACAGCTACGTACCAAGAGACCCAGTACTTC. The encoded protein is CASSPQIRTATYQETQYF.

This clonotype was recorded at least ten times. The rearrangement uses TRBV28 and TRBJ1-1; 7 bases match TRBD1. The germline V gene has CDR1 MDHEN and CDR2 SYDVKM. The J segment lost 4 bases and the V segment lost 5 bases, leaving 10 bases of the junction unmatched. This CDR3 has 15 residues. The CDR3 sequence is CASSPPRQGLTEAFF. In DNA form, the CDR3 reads TGTGCCAGCAGTCCCCCCCGACAGGGACTCACTGAAGCTTTCTTT.

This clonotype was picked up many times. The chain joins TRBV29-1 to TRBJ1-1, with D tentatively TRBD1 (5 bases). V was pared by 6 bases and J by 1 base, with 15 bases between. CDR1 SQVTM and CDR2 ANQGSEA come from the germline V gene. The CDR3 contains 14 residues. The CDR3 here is CSVAYGGGNTEAFF. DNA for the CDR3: TGCAGCGTCGCTTACGGCGGGGGGAACACTGAAGCTTTCTTT.

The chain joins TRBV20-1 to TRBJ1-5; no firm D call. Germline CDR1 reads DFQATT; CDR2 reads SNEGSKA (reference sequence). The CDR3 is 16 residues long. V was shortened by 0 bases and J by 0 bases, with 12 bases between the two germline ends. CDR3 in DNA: TGCAGTGCTAGAGATCCGGGGTTCCATAGCAATCAGCCCCAGCATTTT. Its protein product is CSARDPGFHSNQPQHF.

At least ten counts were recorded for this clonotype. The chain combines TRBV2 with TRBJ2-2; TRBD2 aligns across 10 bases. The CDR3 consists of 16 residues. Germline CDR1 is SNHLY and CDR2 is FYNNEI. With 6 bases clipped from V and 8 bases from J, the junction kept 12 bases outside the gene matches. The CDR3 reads CASSIRTSGYFGELFF. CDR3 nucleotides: TGTGCCAGCAGCATCCGGACTAGCGGCTATTTTGGGGAGCTGTTTTTT.

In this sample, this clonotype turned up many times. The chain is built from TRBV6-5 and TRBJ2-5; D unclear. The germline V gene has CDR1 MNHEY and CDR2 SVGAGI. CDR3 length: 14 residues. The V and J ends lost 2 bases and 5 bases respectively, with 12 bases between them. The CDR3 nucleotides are TGTGCCAGCAGTTACGGTCGGGCCGAGGAGACCCAGTACTTC. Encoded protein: CASSYGRAEETQYF.

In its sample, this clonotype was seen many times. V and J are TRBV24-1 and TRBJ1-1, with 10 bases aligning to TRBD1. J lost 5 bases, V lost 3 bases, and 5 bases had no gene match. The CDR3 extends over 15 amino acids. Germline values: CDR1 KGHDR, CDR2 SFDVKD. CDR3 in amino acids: CATSDPGTGETEAFF. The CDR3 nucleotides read TGTGCCACCAGTGATCCGGGGACAGGGGAAACTGAAGCTTTCTTT.

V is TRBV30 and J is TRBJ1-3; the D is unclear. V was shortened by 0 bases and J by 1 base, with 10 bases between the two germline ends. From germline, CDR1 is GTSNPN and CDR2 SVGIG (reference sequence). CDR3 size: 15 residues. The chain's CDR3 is CAWSVLGRSGNTIYF. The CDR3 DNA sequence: TGTGCCTGGAGTGTACTCGGGCGTTCTGGAAACACCATATATTTT.

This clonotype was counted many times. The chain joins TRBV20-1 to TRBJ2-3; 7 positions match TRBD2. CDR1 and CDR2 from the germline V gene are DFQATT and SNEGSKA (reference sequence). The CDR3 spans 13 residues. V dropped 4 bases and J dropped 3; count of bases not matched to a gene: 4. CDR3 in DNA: TGCAGTGCTATAGCGGGTGCGACAGATACGCAGTATTTT. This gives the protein CSAIAGATDTQYF.

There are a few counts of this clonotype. CDR3 in DNA: TGCAGTGCTAACCAGCGGGCAGATACGCAGTATTTT. Translating it yields CSANQRADTQYF. The chain joins TRBV20-1 to TRBJ2-3; TRBD2 might be the D (6 bases). The V and J ends lost 4 bases and 4 bases respectively, with 9 bases between them. Germline values: CDR1 DFQATT, CDR2 SNEGSKA (reference sequence). The CDR3 sequence is 12 residues long.

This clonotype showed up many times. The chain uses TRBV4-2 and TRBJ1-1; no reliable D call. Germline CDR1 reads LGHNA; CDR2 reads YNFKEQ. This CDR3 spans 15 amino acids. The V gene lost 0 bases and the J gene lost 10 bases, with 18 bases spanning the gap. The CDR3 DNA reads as TGTGCCAGCAGCCAAGAAAGGGTAGTAGGACGTCGAGCTTTCTTT. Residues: CASSQERVVGRRAFF.

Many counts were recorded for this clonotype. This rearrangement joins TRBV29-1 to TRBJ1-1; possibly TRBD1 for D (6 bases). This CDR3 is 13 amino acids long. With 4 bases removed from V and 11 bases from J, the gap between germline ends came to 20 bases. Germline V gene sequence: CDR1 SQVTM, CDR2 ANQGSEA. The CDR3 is CSVVGRGDTRAFF. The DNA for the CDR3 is TGCAGCGTTGTGGGGAGGGGGGATACCAGGGCTTTCTTT.

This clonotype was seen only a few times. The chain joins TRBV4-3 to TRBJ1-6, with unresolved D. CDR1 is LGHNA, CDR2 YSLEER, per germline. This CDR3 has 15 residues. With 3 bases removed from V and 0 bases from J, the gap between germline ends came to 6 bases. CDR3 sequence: CASSQYSSYNSPLHF. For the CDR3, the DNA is TGCGCCAGCAGCCAGTACAGCTCCTATAATTCACCCCTCCACTTT.

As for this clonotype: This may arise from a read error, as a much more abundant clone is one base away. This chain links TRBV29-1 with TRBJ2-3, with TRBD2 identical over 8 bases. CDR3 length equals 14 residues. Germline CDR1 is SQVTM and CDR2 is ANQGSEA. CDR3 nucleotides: TGCAGCGTTGAAGCGGGAGGGCCCACAGCTACGCAGTATTTT. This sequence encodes CSVEAGGPTATQYF.

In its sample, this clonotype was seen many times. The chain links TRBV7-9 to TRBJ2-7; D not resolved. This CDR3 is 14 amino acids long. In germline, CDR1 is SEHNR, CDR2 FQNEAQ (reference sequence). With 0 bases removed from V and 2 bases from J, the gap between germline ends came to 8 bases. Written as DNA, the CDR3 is TGTGCCAGCAGCTTAGCTGAACTCCCCTACGAGCAGTACTTC. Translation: CASSLAELPYEQYF.

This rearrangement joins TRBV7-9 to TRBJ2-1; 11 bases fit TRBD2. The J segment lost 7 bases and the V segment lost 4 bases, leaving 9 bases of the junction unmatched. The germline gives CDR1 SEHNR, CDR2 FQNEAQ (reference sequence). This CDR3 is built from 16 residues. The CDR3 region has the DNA TGTGCCAGCAGCTCAACTAGCGGGAGAGGGAAGAATGAGCAGTTCTTC. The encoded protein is CASSSTSGRGKNEQFF.